A single TCR beta chain is shown here with its context. This CDR3 has 15 residues. Germline lookup yields CDR1 SEHNR and CDR2 FQNEAQ (reference sequence). Trimming at V came to 1 base and at J to 10 bases, leaving 6 bases not matched to a gene. This sample was included in a study of blood T cell repertoires in COVID-19. Study at large: The United States, Italy and Spain supplied acute and convalescent COVID-19 samples. PBMCs, B-cell-depleted T cells, or T cells provided the cDNA or gDNA that made up the material.

Original analysis: By means of reference gene primer amplification, nucleated cell counts were estimated. Sequencing used immunoSEQ multiplex PCR; TCRdb keeps in-frame clones, though not all of them. V and J calls plus clone size are reproduced from that table; the DNA served to infer D and trimming. The sample holds approximately 130,000 clones, more than 65% seen once. The source material was peripheral blood. This TCR was recovered from a human donor in a cohort sampled during active COVID-19. The gene calls are TRBV7-9 and TRBJ2-1, with TRBD2 matching 11 bases. CDR3 coding DNA: TGTGCCAGCAGCTTAGGTGGGCTAGCGGGAGGAGAGCAGTTCTTC. Protein sequence: CASSLGGLAGGEQFF. The complete variable domain, with remaining parts taken from reference TRBV7-9 and TRBJ2-1, reads DTGVSQNPRHKITKRGQNVTFRCDPISEHNRLYWYRQTLGQGPEFLTYFQNEAQLEKSRLLSDRFSAERPKGSFSTLEIQRTEQGDSAMYLCASSLGGLAGGEQFFGPGTRLTVL.